This TCR beta chain was profiled in a study of blood T cell repertoires in COVID-19. Study at large: Italy, Spain and the United States were the sources of the convalescent and acute COVID-19 samples. The cDNA or gDNA used as material had been derived from T cells, B-cell-depleted T cells, or PBMCs.

Study processing details: Estimated nucleated cell counts came from reference gene primer amplification. Some clones are missing from TCRdb's copy, which holds only in-frame ones; the method was immunoSEQ multiplex PCR. V, J and clone size derive from that table, while D and trimming were established from the DNA sequence. This sample carries 230,000 or so clones, 80% to 90% of them seen once, and the ten largest clones take 4.6%. V shed 4 bases and J shed 6 bases, with 13 bases lying between them. Germline V gene sequence: CDR1 SGHRS, CDR2 YFSETQ. CDR3 length: 13 residues. The source is a woman in her thirties or forties who had recovered from COVID-19. The rearrangement uses TRBV5-1 and TRBJ1-1; TRBD1 is a possible D gene (6 bases). Sequences were obtained from peripheral blood. The CDR3 DNA follows: TGCGCCAGCAGCCCGCACAGGGCTTCTGAAGCTTTCTTT. Protein product: CASSPHRASEAFF.